A selection of T cell receptor beta chains follows, all from one sample in a study of cytomegalovirus exposure and HLA in healthy donors. Assay used: immunoSEQ multiplex PCR; TCRdb lists only in-frame clones, some missing. Of some 100,000 clones in the sample, 74% were seen once. Sequenced: PBMCs. These receptors were taken from a human donor in good health. CDR3s include the opening cysteine and the closing phenylalanine or tryptophan. The order of the fields is V gene, clone size, D gene, J gene, CDR3 DNA, CDR3 protein. A D gene is named only where the DNA matches it firmly. The listing skips clone size in some rows; elsewhere it reads once, few, many or a size class.

>TRBV28|.|TRBD2|TRBJ2-5
TGTGCCAGCAGTCCGAGCAGGACTAGTGCGAAAGAGACCCAGTACTTC
CASSPSRTSAKETQYF
>TRBV9|.|TRBD1|TRBJ1-2
TGTGCCAGCAGCGCACAGGGGGCTAGTAACTATGGCTACACCTTC
CASSAQGASNYGYTF
>TRBV5-1|.|.|TRBJ1-1
TGCGCCAGCAGCTACAGGCCGGGGAACACTGAAGCTTTCTTT
CASSYRPGNTEAFF
>TRBV6-1|few|.|TRBJ1-2
TGTGCCAGCAGCCCCGGTAGTCCGGTGAACTATGGCTACACCTTC
CASSPGSPVNYGYTF
>TRBV14|.|.|TRBJ2-2
TGTGCCAGCAGCCAAGTATCCAAGGCCCGCGGCACCGGGGAGCTGTTTTTT
CASSQVSKARGTGELFF
>TRBV28|.|TRBD2|TRBJ2-1
TGTGCCAGCAGTTTACCGACCCTAGCGGGAACGAATGAGCAGTTCTTC
CASSLPTLAGTNEQFF
>TRBV14|.|.|TRBJ2-3
TGTGCCAGCAGCCGCCTACCAAGACTCACAGATACGCAGTATTTT
CASSRLPRLTDTQYF
>TRBV7-6|few|.|TRBJ2-1
TGTGCCAGCAGCGTCCGCGACAGATCCTACAATGAGCAGTTCTTC
CASSVRDRSYNEQFF
>TRBV6-5|.|TRBD2|TRBJ2-7
TGTGCCAGCAGTTACTCGGGGGGGGGCTACGAGCAGTACTTC
CASSYSGGGYEQYF
>TRBV28|.|TRBD1|TRBJ1-1
TGTGCCAGCAGCCTCGACAGGGTTGATCTTATCATGAACACTGAAGCTTTCTTT
CASSLDRVDLIMNTEAFF
>TRBV6-6|.|TRBD1|TRBJ2-7
TGTGCCAGCAGACTCCGGGACAGAGAGCAGTACTTC
CASRLRDREQYF
>TRBV5-6|.|.|TRBJ2-3
TGTGCCAGCAGCGTAGGTCAGGGTTGGAGCACAGATACGCAGTATTTT
CASSVGQGWSTDTQYF
>TRBV2|once|.|TRBJ2-7
TGTGCCAGCTTTTTGTCCGGGGAGCAGTACTTC
CASFLSGEQYF
>TRBV25-1|once|TRBD2|TRBJ2-4
TGTGCCAGCAGCCAGACTAGCGGAGGGGGTGTTCAGTACTTC
CASSQTSGGGVQYF
>TRBV2|.|.|TRBJ2-7
TGTGCCAGCTATGGACTCTACGAGCAGTACTTC
CASYGLYEQYF
>TRBV10-1|.|.|TRBJ2-5
TGCGCCAGCAGTTTGGGAGGAGCCACACAAGAGACCCAGTACTTC
CASSLGGATQETQYF
>TRBV5-1|.|.|TRBJ1-4
TGCGCCAGCAGCTTGGGACACCTTAATGAAAAACTGTTTTTT
CASSLGHLNEKLFF
>TRBV5-1|.|TRBD1|TRBJ2-7
TGCGCCAGCAGCAAGGACAGGGGTCTTCCCTACGAGCAGTACTTC
CASSKDRGLPYEQYF
>TRBV5-6|few|.|TRBJ2-7
TGTGCCAGCAGCCTCATGCGCTACGAGCAGTACTTC
CASSLMRYEQYF
>TRBV5-1|.|.|TRBJ1-1
TGCGCCAGCAGCTTACAACAGGGGAACACTGAAGCTTTCTTT
CASSLQQGNTEAFF
>TRBV29-1|.|.|TRBJ2-5
TGCAGCGTTGGCGCCAGGGGAGAGGCCCAGTACTTC
CSVGARGEAQYF
>TRBV27|once|.|TRBJ1-1
TGTGCCAGCAGTTTATCGCGGGGAAGGAACACTGAAGCTTTCTTT
CASSLSRGRNTEAFF
>TRBV6-1|.|.|TRBJ1-2
TGTGCCGTTCGACAGCCTAACTATGGCTACACCTTC
CAVRQPNYGYTF
>TRBV7-2|once|TRBD1|TRBJ1-1
TGTGCCAGCAGCTTATTTCAGGGGGCTATGGGTGAAGCTTTCTTT
CASSLFQGAMGEAFF
>TRBV30|.|.|TRBJ2-5
TGTGCCTGGAGTGGCCAGGGGTACAAGACCCAGTACTTC
CAWSGQGYKTQYF
>TRBV5-1|.|TRBD1|TRBJ2-7
TGCGCCAGCAGCTTGCATCCGGGACAGTCCTACGAGCAGTACTTC
CASSLHPGQSYEQYF
>TRBV7-2|.|.|TRBJ1-2
TGTGCCAGCAGCAAGACACAGCTCAACTATGGCTACACCTTC
CASSKTQLNYGYTF
>TRBV28|.|.|TRBJ1-1
TGTGCCAGCCATAGGTACGGACAAATAGTTTTCTTT
CASHRYGQIVFF
>TRBV2|once|.|TRBJ2-2
TGTGCCAGCAGTGACCCGTCTAAATCACGGGACACCGGGGAGCTGTTTTTT
CASSDPSKSRDTGELFF
>TRBV19|once|.|TRBJ2-2
TGTGCCAGTAGCGCCGGGGTGGGGAAAAGGGTCGGGGAGCTGTTTTTT
CASSAGVGKRVGELFF
>TRBV27|.|TRBD2|TRBJ2-3
TGTGCCAGCAGTCCCGGGACTAGCCGACGCACAGATACGCAGTATTTT
CASSPGTSRRTDTQYF
>TRBV5-6|.|TRBD1|TRBJ1-5
TGTGCCAGCAGCCTACAGGGGTTTGGACAGCCCCAGCATTTT
CASSLQGFGQPQHF
>TRBV30|few|TRBD1|TRBJ2-3
TGTGCCTGGAGACAGGGGCATGTCACAGATACGCAGTATTTT
CAWRQGHVTDTQYF
>TRBV16|.|.|TRBJ2-5
TGTGCCAGCAGCCCCAATTTCGGAGAGACCCAGTACTTC
CASSPNFGETQYF
>TRBV28|.|TRBD1|TRBJ2-5
TGTGCCAGCAGTTTCGCGGGACAGGGGAAGACCCAGTACTTC
CASSFAGQGKTQYF
>TRBV7-2|.|.|TRBJ1-1
TGTGCCAGCAGCTTAGCAGCGGGGTCTGAAGCTTTCTTT
CASSLAAGSEAFF
>TRBV9|.|TRBD1|TRBJ2-1
TGTGCCAGCAGCGCTCGACAGGGGACCTACAATGAGCAGTTCTTC
CASSARQGTYNEQFF
>TRBV27|.|.|TRBJ2-7
TGTGCCAGCAGTTTACACCAGGGTCTTTCCTACGAGCAGTACTTC
CASSLHQGLSYEQYF
>TRBV2|.|.|TRBJ1-2
TGTGCCAGCAGTGTCGGCCCGTCGGGCTATGGCTACACCTTC
CASSVGPSGYGYTF
>TRBV7-8|.|TRBD2|TRBJ2-1
TGTGCCAGCAGCGAGACTAGCGGGGGGAATGAGCAGTTCTTC
CASSETSGGNEQFF
>TRBV9|few|.|TRBJ2-2
TGTGCCAGCAGCGTACATAGTTCCGGGGAGCTGTTTTTT
CASSVHSSGELFF
>TRBV25-1|.|.|TRBJ1-4
TGTGCCAGCAGTGGCGGGGGGCGAAAGGAAAAACTGTTTTTT
CASSGGGRKEKLFF